The entry below describes one T cell receptor (beta chain). The sample comes from a study of T cell changes during pregnancy in multiple sclerosis. Clones were sequenced by immunoSEQ multiplex PCR, and TCRdb holds only the in-frame ones, with some missing. The top ten clones hold 3.7% of a sample with about 76,000 clones, roughly 89% of them seen once. V was clipped by 5 bases and J by 3 bases; unmatched bases: 9. Per the germline V gene, CDR1 is SGHVS and CDR2 is FQNEAQ. The CDR3 covers 16 residues. The receptor comes from a female donor in good health, enrolled as a control in a pregnancy study. Specimen: peripheral blood, collected after pregnancy. The chain has TRBV7-8 and TRBJ2-1, with TRBD2 matching over 8 bases. In DNA form, the CDR3 reads TGTGCCAGCAGCCGCCTTGCGGGGGGTAACTACAATGAGCAGTTCTTC. Protein sequence: CASSRLAGGNYNEQFF.